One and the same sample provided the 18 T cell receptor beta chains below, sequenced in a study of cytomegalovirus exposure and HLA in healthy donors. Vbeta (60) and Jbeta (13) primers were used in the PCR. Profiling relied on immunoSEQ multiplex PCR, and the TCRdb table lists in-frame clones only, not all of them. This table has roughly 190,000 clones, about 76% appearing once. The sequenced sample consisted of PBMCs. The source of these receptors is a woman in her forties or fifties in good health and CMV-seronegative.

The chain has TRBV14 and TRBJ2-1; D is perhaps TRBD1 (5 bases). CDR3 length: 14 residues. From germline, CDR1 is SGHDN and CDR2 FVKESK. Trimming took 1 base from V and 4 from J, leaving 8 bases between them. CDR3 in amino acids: CASSQGQFYNEQFF. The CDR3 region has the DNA TGTGCCAGCAGCCAAGGACAGTTTTACAATGAGCAGTTCTTC.

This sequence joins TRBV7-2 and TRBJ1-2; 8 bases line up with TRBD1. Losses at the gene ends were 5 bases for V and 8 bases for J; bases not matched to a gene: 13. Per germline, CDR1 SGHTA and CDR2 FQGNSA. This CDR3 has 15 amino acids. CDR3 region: CASSVAGGVREGYTF. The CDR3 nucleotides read TGTGCCAGCAGCGTCGCAGGGGGCGTAAGGGAAGGCTACACCTTC.

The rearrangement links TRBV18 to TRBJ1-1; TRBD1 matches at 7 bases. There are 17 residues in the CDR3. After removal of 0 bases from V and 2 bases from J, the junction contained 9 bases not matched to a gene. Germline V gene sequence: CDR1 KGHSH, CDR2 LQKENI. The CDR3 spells CASSPPTGTPLNTEAFF. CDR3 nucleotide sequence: TGTGCCAGCTCACCACCGACAGGGACCCCCCTTAACACTGAAGCTTTCTTT.

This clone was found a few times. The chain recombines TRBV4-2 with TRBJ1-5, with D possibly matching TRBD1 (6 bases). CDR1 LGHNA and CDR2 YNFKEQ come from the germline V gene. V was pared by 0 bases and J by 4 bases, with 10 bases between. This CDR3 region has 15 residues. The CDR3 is CASSQDKGQNQPQHF. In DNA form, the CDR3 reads TGTGCCAGCAGCCAAGATAAGGGACAAAATCAGCCCCAGCATTTT.

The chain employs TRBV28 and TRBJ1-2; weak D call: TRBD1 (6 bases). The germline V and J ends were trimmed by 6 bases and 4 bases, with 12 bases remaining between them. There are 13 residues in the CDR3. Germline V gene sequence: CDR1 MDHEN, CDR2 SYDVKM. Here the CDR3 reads CASSRQDLYGYTF. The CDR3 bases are TGTGCCAGCAGCAGACAGGACCTCTATGGCTACACCTTC.

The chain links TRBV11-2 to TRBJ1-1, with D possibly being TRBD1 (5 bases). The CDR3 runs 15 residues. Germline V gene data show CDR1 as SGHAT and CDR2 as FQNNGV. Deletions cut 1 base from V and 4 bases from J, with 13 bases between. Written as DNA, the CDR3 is TGTGCCAGCAGCTTAGTGGAGGGGCCTGTCACTGAAGCTTTCTTT. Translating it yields CASSLVEGPVTEAFF.

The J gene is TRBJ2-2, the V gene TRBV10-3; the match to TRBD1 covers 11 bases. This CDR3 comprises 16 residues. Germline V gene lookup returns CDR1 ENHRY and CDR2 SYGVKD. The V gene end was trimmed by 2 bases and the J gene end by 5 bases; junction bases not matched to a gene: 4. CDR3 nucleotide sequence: TGTGCCATCAGTGAGCCCGGGACAGGGGGGACCGGGGAGCTGTTTTTT. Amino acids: CAISEPGTGGTGELFF.

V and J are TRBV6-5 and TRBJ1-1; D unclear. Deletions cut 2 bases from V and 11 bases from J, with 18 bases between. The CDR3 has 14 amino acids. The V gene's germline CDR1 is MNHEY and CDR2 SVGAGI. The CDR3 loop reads CASSYAYSPLWAFF. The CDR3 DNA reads TGTGCCAGCAGTTACGCTTACAGCCCACTTTGGGCTTTCTTT.

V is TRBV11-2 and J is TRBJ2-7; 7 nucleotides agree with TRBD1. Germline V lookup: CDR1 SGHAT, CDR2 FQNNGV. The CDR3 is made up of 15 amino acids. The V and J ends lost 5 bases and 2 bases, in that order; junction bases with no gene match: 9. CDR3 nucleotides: TGTGCCAGCAGCCTAAGAGCCGGGACAGCCTACGAGCAGTACTTC. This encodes CASSLRAGTAYEQYF.

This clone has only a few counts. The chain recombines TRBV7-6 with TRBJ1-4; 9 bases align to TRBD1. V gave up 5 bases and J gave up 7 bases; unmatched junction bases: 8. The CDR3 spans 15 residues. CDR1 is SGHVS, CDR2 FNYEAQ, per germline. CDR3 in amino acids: CASSLGQGRSEKLFF. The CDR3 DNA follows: TGTGCCAGCAGCCTGGGACAGGGACGGAGTGAAAAACTGTTTTTT.

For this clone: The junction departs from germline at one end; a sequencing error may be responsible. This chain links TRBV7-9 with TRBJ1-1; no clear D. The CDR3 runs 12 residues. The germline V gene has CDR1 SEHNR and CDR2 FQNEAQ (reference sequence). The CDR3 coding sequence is TGTTCCAGCATAGAGGGGAACACTGAAGCTTTCTTT. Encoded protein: CSSIEGNTEAFF.

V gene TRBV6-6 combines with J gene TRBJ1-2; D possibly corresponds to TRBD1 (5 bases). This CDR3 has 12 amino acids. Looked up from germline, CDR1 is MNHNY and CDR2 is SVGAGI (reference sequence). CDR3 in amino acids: CSVGEAGYGYTF. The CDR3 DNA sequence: TGTTCGGTGGGGGAGGCGGGCTATGGCTACACCTTC.

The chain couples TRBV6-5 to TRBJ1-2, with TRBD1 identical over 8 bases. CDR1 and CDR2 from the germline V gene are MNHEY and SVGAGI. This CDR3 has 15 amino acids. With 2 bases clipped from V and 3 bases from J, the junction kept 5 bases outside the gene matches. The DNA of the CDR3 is TGTGCCAGCAGTTACCCTCAGGGGGCAGACTATGGCTACACCTTC. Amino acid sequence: CASSYPQGADYGYTF.

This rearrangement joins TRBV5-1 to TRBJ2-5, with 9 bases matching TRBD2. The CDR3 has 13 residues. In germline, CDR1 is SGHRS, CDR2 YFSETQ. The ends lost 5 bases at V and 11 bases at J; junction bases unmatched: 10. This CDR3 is CASRRPASGEQYF. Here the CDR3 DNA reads TGCGCCAGCAGGAGGCCGGCTAGCGGGGAGCAGTACTTC.

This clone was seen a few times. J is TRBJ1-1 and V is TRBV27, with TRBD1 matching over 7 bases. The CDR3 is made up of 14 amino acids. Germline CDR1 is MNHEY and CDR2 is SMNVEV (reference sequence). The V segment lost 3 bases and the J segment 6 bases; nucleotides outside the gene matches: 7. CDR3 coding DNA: TGTGCCAGCAGTTTTCAGGGGGTTGGAGCTGAAGCTTTCTTT. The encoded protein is CASSFQGVGAEAFF.

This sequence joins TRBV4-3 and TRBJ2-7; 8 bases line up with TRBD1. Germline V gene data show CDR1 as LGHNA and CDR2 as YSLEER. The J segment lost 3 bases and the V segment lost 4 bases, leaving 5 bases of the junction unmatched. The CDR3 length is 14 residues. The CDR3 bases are TGCGCCAGCAGCCCGGGACAGGCAATCTACGAGCAGTACTTC. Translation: CASSPGQAIYEQYF.

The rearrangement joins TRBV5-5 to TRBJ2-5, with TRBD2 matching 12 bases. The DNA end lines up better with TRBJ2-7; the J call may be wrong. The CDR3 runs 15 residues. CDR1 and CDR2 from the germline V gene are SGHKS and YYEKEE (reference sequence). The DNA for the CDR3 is TGTGCCAGCAGCCGCGGACTAGCGGGGAGCTACGAGCAGTACTTC. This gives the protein CASSRGLAGSYEQYF.

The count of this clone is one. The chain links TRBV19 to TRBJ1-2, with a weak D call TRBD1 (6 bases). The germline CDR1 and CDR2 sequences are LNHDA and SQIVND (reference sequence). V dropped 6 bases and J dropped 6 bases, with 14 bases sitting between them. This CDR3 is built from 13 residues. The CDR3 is CASRTGLYDGYTF. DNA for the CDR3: TGTGCCAGTAGAACAGGGTTGTATGATGGCTACACCTTC.